This section outlines one T cell receptor beta chain sequence together with its context. What it binds is not known. Through Arm-PCR of CDR3 regions and iRepertoire HTBI primers, TCR beta libraries were built. TCRdb reprocessed the multiplex PCR reads with MiXCR, giving one entry per CDR3 protein. The sample lists roughly 440,000 distinct CDR3 sequences, roughly 15% occurring once. Germline V gene lookup returns CDR1 SGHRS and CDR2 YFSETQ. The CDR3 extends over 15 amino acids. The V end was cut by 0 bases, the J end by 5 bases, with 11 bases between. This sample was taken from a study of regulatory T cells in long-lasting Graves disease. Study overall: Newly diagnosed Graves' patients took antithyroid drugs under 3 months. Overall study findings and caveats: Persistent disease favored TRBV28, TRBJ1-2 and TRBJ2-5.

The time point here: newly diagnosed GD, antithyroid drugs for less than 3 months. RNA isolated from PBMCs was used to make the TCR library. The same data also went into a second study, on T cells in Graves' hyperthyroidism and ophthalmopathy. In that study: Primed by the HTBI set, a first-round RT-PCR was run on the TCR CDR3.

This TCR derives from a woman between 18 and 29 years old with Graves disease. The starting material was peripheral blood mononuclear cells (PBMCs), obtained at new diagnosis, from a patient treated with antithyroid drugs. The V call is TRBV5-1, the J call TRBJ2-2; D ambiguous. The CDR3 DNA sequence: TGCGCCAGCAGCTTGGGTGTGGCCAGGACCGGGGAGCTGTTTTTT. Protein: CASSLGVARTGELFF.